This entry concerns a single T cell receptor (beta chain). These data belong to a study of blood T cell repertoires in COVID-19. Study details: Whether acute or convalescent, the COVID-19 samples came from the United States, Italy and Spain. The analysed material was cDNA or gDNA that came from T cells, B-cell-depleted T cells, or PBMCs.

Authors' processing steps: Estimation of nucleated cell counts was performed using reference gene primer amplification. Clones were read by immunoSEQ multiplex PCR, and TCRdb kept only the in-frame ones, dropping some. The DNA was the basis for D and trimming; V, J and clone size are from that table. The sample includes around 210,000 clones, roughly 84% of them seen just once. This CDR3 contains 14 residues. Trimming removed 2 bases at V and 4 bases at J, with 12 bases between. CDR1 and CDR2 (germline): KGHSH, LQKENI. The material sequenced was peripheral blood. This chain uses TRBV18 with TRBJ2-7, with a weak D call TRBD2 (6 bases). The sequence was collected from a human donor in a cohort sampled during active COVID-19. CDR3 coding DNA: TGTGCCAGCTCACCAACCGACGGAGGGTACGAGCAGTACTTC. This gives the protein CASSPTDGGYEQYF.